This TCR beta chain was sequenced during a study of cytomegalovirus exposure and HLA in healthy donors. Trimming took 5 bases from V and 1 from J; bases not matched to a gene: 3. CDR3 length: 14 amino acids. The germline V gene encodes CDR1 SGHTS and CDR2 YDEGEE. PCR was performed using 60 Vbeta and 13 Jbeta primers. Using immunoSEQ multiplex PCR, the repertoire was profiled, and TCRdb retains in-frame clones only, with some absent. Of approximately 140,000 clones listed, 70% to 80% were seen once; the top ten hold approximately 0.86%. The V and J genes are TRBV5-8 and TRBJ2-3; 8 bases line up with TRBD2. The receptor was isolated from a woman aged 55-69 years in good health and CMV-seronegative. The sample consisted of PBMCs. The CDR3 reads CASRLRGGTDTQYF. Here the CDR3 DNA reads TGTGCCAGCAGACTGCGGGGGGGCACAGATACGCAGTATTTT.